The T cell receptor (beta chain) under discussion was sequenced for a study of shared clonotypes between healthy human individuals. Study-wide points: Sampling used blood alone; tissue repertoires probably differ. Clonotypes not shared had lower generation probabilities than those common to all four donors. Richness estimates generally favored naive over memory subsets.

With regard to this clone: Its antigen is currently unknown.

The table came from immunoSEQ multiplex PCR; TCRdb's copy has only in-frame clones and leaves some out. The sample has 2 million to 2.5 million clones; approximately 90% are singletons. V gave up 0 bases and J gave up 8 bases, with 10 bases separating them. Germline CDR1 and CDR2: SGHTA and FQGNSA. The CDR3 has 13 amino acids. This TCR derives from a man younger than 30 in good health. Some clones in this sample may be carry-over from other donors' samples. The chain has TRBV7-2 and TRBJ1-1; D is uncertain. Specimen: naive CD4+ T cells from PBMCs. Subset here: CD45RA+ positively selected. CDR3: CASSLAAVREAFF. The CDR3 coding sequence is TGTGCCAGCAGCTTAGCGGCCGTTAGGGAAGCTTTCTTT. Together with reference TRBV7-2 and TRBJ1-1, the CDR3 gives the full variable domain: GAGVSQSPSNKVTEKGKDVELRCDPISGHTALYWYRQSLGQGLEFLIYFQGNSAPDKSGLPSDRFSAERTGGSVSTLTIQRTQQEDSAVYLCASSLAAVREAFFGQGTRLTVV.